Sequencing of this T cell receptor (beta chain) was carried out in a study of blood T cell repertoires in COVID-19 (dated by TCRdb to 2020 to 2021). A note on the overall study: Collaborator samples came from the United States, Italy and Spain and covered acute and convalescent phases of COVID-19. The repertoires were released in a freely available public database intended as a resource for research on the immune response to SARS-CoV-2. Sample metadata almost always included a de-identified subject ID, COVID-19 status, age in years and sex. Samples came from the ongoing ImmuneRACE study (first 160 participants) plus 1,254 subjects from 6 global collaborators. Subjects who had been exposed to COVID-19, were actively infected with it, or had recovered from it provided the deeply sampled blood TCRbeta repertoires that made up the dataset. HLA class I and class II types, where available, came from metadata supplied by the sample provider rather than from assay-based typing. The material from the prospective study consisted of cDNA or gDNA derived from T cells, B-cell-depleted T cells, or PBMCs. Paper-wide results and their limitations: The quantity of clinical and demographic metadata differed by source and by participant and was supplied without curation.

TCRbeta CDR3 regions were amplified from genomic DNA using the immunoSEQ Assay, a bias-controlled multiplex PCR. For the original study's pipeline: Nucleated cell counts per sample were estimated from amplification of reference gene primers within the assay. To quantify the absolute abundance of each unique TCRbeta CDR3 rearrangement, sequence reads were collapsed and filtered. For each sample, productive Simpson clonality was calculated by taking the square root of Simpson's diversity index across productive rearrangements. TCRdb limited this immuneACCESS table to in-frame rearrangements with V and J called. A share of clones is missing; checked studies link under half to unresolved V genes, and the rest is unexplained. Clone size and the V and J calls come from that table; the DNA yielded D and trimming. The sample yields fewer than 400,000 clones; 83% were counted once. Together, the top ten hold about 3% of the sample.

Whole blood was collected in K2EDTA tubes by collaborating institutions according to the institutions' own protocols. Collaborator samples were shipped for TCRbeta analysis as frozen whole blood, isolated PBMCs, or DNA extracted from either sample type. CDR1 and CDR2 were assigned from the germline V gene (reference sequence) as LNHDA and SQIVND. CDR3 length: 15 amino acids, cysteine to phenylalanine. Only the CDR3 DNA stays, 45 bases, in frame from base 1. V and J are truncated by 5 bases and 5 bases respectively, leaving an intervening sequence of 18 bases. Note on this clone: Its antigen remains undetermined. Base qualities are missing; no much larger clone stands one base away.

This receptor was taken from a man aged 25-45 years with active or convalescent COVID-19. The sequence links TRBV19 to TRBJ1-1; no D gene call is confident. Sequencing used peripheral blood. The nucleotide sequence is TGTGCCAGTAGTGAGTCCGGGTTTTCGGGTACTGAAGCTTTCTTT. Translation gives CASSESGFSGTEAFF. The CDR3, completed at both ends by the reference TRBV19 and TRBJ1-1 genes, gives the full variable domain DGGITQSPKYLFRKEGQNVTLSCEQNLNHDAMYWYRQDPGQGLRLIYYSQIVNDFQKGDIAEGYSVSREKKESFPLTVTSAQKNPTAFYLCASSESGFSGTEAFFGQGTRLTVV.